A selection of T cell receptor beta chains follows, all from one sample in a study of CD8+ T cells in alopecia areata. Assay used: immunoSEQ multiplex PCR; TCRdb lists only in-frame clones, some missing. The sample has approximately 150,000 clones; less than 80% are singletons. The sequences come from CD8+ T cells sorted from blood, collected at week 0. All receptors derive from a human donor with alopecia areata. Both conserved end residues are part of each CDR3. Each record gives: V gene, CDR3 length, J gene, CDR3 protein.

TRBV13,15,TRBJ2-7,CASSLTSGGPYEQYF
TRBV30,20,TRBJ2-6,CAWSVRVWRGYRSGANVLTF
TRBV5-6,14,TRBJ1-6,CASSFGQGQPPLHF
TRBV4-1,13,TRBJ1-2,CASRGGTAHGYTF
TRBV29-1,12,TRBJ2-7,CSVAWGSKEQYF
TRBV5-1,18,TRBJ2-7,CASSALGGTSGTIYEQYF
TRBV13,15,TRBJ2-3,CASSLGPGGLDTQYF
TRBV19,16,TRBJ1-2,CASSIARAVEGYGYTF
TRBV29-1,12,TRBJ1-2,CSVKGWFDGYTF
TRBV2,19,TRBJ2-1,CASSDGASGGASPYNEQFF
TRBV29-1,14,TRBJ2-7,CSVGPGQGRNEQYF
TRBV5-1,13,TRBJ2-7,CASSLASGYEQYF
TRBV29-1,14,TRBJ2-6,CSVGGRAGANVLTF
TRBV4-1,15,TRBJ1-1,CASSQQNSPNTEAFF
TRBV5-1,14,TRBJ2-7,CASSLVQGSYEQYF
TRBV5-1,15,TRBJ2-7,CASSLVGGMGYEQYF
TRBV6-5,14,TRBJ2-7,CASSLGQGAYEQYF
TRBV27,15,TRBJ2-5,CASSLSESAQETQYF
TRBV29-1,12,TRBJ1-1,CSATDLNTEAFF
TRBV5-1,12,TRBJ1-1,CASSLEGQGAFF
TRBV7-9,15,TRBJ1-5,CASSLGSVSNQPQHF
TRBV6-5,12,TRBJ1-1,CASSLSGTEAFF
TRBV29-1,12,TRBJ2-5,CSVPQGKETQYF
TRBV13,15,TRBJ2-1,CASSLRTSRINEQFF
TRBV4-1,16,TRBJ1-6,CASSPTATEWGSPLHF
TRBV6-5,11,TRBJ2-1,CASSGGNEQFF
TRBV4-1,12,TRBJ1-2,CASSQTANGYTF
TRBV5-1,17,TRBJ1-3,CASMVGEGPKPGNTIYF
TRBV5-1,14,TRBJ2-3,CASSLGQDTDTQYF
TRBV12-5,13,TRBJ1-1,CASGLVWNTEAFF
TRBV7-8,17,TRBJ2-3,CASSHSKTGDESDTQYF
TRBV15,13,TRBJ2-7,CATSMRTGREQYF
TRBV2,14,TRBJ2-2,CASGKDSFTGELFF
TRBV19,13,TRBJ2-7,CASSDRVAGEQYF
TRBV5-6,14,TRBJ1-2,CASSLGDGNYGYTF
TRBV5-6,14,TRBJ2-1,CASSLMAHYNEQFF
TRBV7-9,14,TRBJ1-4,CASSLPGQSEKLFF
TRBV7-9,14,TRBJ2-5,CASSFLAGQETQYF
TRBV18,13,TRBJ2-2,CASSPGTTGELFF
TRBV29-1,16,TRBJ2-3,CSVEADSTLYTDTQYF
TRBV19,16,TRBJ2-5,CASSLSGLAGEETQYF
TRBV4-1,14,TRBJ2-1,CASSQDPGGNEQFF
TRBV29-1,13,TRBJ2-1,CSVVTGQGNEQFF
TRBV29-1,15,TRBJ2-7,CSVEVLGDESYEQYF
TRBV7-8,14,TRBJ2-1,CASSLGTPDNEQFF